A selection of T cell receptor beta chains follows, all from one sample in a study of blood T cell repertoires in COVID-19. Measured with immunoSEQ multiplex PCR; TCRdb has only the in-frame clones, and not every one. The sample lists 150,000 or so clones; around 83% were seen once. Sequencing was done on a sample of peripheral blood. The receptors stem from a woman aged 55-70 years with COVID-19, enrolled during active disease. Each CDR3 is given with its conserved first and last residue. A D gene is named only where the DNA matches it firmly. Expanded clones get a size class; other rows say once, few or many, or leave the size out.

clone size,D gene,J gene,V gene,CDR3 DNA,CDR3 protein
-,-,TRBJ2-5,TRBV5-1,TGCGCCAGCAGCATGGGGGCTCGGGAGACCCAGTACTTC,CASSMGARETQYF
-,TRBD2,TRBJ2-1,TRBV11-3,TGTGCCAGCAGCTTAGCGGCTAGCGGAGAATACAATGAGCAGTTCTTC,CASSLAASGEYNEQFF
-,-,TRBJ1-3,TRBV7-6,TGTGCCAGCAGCCCAGCGGCAAGCACCTCTGGAAACACCATATATTTT,CASSPAASTSGNTIYF
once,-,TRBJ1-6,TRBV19,TGTGCCACTTCGGGGAGTGCACTCAGCTCCTATAATTCACCCCTCCACTTT,CATSGSALSSYNSPLHF
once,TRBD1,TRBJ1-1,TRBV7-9,TGTGCCAGCAGCCGACAGGGGGGGCAATCGGCTTTCTTT,CASSRQGGQSAFF
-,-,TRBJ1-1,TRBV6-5,TGTGCCAGCAGTAGACAGGTAGTGAACACTGAAGCTTTCTTT,CASSRQVVNTEAFF
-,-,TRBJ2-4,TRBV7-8,TGTGCCAGCAGCCTCGGGGGTGGAAACATTCAGTACTTC,CASSLGGGNIQYF
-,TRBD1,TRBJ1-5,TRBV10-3,TGTGCCATCAGCCGGGACAGGGCGAGCAATCAGCCCCAGCATTTT,CAISRDRASNQPQHF
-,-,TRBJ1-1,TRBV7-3,TGTGCCAGCAGCTTACAGGGTTTGGGGAACACTGAAGCTTTCTTT,CASSLQGLGNTEAFF
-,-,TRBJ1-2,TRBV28,TGTGCCAGCAACACAGGGTCGAACGGCTACACCTTC,CASNTGSNGYTF
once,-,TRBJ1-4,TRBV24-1,TGTGCCACCAGTGATTTTCAGGGCCGGCATGAAAAACTGTTTTTT,CATSDFQGRHEKLFF
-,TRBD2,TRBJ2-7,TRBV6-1,TGTGCCAGCAGTGCAACAATAGCGGGAAATACCTACGAGCAGTACTTC,CASSATIAGNTYEQYF
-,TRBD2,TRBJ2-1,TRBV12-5,TGTGCTAGTGGTTTGCAGCTAGCGGGCTACAATGAGCAGTTCTTC,CASGLQLAGYNEQFF
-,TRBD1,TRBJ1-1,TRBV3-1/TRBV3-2,TGTGCCAACAGCCAAGGACAGGGTTACACTGAAGCTTTCTTT,CANSQGQGYTEAFF
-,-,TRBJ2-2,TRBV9,TGTGCCAGCAGCGTAATCGGGGCCGGGGAGCTGTTTTTT,CASSVIGAGELFF
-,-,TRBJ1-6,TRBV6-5,TGTGCCAGCAGTTTCAGGGGCCTCCCCCTCCACTTT,CASSFRGLPLHF
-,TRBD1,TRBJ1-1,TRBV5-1,TGCGCCAGCAGCCCAGGACAGGAGCCGAACACTGAAGCTTTCTTT,CASSPGQEPNTEAFF
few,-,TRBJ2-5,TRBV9,TGTGCCAGCAGCGTAGCGGGTGGACAGACGTACCAAGAGACCCAGTACTTC,CASSVAGGQTYQETQYF
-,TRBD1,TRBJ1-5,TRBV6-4,TGTGCCAGCAGTGATCCTTTCCCCAGGGGGCTTTGCAATCAGCCCCAGCATTTT,CASSDPFPRGLCNQPQHF
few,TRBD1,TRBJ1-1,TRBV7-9,TGTGCCAGCAGCTTAGGGGGGCGACAGGGGAACACTGAAGCTTTCTTT,CASSLGGRQGNTEAFF
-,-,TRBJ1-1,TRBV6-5,TGTGCCAGCAGTTATGGCAGAACCACTGAAGCTTTCTTT,CASSYGRTTEAFF
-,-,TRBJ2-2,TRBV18,TGTGCCAGCTCACCAATTCGAGGGAACACCGGGGAGCTGTTTTTT,CASSPIRGNTGELFF
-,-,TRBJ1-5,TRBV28,TGTGCCAGCAGTGAGGCGGGTAGCGGCAATCAGCCCCAGCATTTT,CASSEAGSGNQPQHF
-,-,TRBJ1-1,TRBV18,TGTGCCAGCTCACCCTATATAGGAGGGGACACTGAAGCTTTCTTT,CASSPYIGGDTEAFF
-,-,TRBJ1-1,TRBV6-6,TGTGCCAGCAGTGGGGGACGGGGGGCGAACACTGAAGCTTTCTTT,CASSGGRGANTEAFF
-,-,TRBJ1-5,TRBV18,TGTGCCAGCTCACCGACAGGCCTGAATCAGCCCCAGCATTTT,CASSPTGLNQPQHF
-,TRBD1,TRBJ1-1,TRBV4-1,TGCGCCAGCAGCCAACTGACAGGGGCGGCTTTCTTT,CASSQLTGAAFF
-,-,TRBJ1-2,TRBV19,TGTGCCAGTAGTAACCTTCCAGGGGCCCAGCGAGACTATGGCTACACCTTC,CASSNLPGAQRDYGYTF
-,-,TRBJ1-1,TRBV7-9,TGTGCCAGCAGCTTGAGGGGAGGCATGAACACTGAAGCTTTCTTT,CASSLRGGMNTEAFF
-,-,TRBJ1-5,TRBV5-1,TGCGCCAGCAGCTCGGGGGAGCCCAATCAGCCCCAGCATTTT,CASSSGEPNQPQHF
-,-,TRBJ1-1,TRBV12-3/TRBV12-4,TGTGCCAGCAGTTTAAAGAGGGACACTGAAGCTTTCTTT,CASSLKRDTEAFF
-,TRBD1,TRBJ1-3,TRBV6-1,TGTGCCAGCAGTGGAACACAGGGGGCCGCGCTCTCTGGAAACACCATATATTTT,CASSGTQGAALSGNTIYF
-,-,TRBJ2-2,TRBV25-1,TGTGCCAGCAGTGATCGCCCACCGGGACTCAACACCGGGGAGCTGTTTTTT,CASSDRPPGLNTGELFF
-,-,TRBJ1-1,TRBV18,TGTGCCAGCTCACTTCAGACAGCGAACACTGAAGCTTTCTTT,CASSLQTANTEAFF
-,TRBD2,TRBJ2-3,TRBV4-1,TGCGCCAGCAGCCAAGATCGAGGAGCGGGATTCCGCCGTCAAAGCACAGATACGCAGTATTTT,CASSQDRGAGFRRQSTDTQYF
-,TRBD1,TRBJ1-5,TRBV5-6,TGTGCCAGCAGCCTGGGACAGACTCGAACCCATAGCAATCAGCCCCAGCATTTT,CASSLGQTRTHSNQPQHF
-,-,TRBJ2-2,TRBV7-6,TGTGCCAGCAGCTTGCCGTCTGAGTACGGGGAGCTGTTTTTT,CASSLPSEYGELFF
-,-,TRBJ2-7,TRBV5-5,TGTGCCAGCAGCTTTGAGGGCTCGTTCTCCTACGAGCAGTACTTC,CASSFEGSFSYEQYF
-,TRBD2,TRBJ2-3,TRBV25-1,TGTGCCAGCAGTGAGGCGAGCGGGGGGATGACAGATACGCAGTATTTT,CASSEASGGMTDTQYF
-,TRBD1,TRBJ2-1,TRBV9,TGTGCCAGCAGCACCCGCTGGACAGGGGTTAATGAGCAGTTCTTC,CASSTRWTGVNEQFF
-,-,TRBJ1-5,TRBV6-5,TGTGCCAGCACCCCACTCGGGGGGAGCCAGCCCCAGCATTTT,CASTPLGGSQPQHF
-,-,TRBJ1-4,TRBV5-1,TGCGCCAGCAGCTTGGCGAGAGGGTGGAAAGAAAAACTGTTTTTT,CASSLARGWKEKLFF
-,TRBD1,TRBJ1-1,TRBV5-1,TGCGCCAGCAGTCGTCTGACAGGGGGGGACACTGAAGCTTTCTTT,CASSRLTGGDTEAFF
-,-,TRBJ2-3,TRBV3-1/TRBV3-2,TGTGCCAGCAGCCAAGGAGCGGGTAGCACAGATACGCAGTATTTT,CASSQGAGSTDTQYF
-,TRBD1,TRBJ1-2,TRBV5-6,TGTGCCAGCAGCCCCACCCCAGGGGGCGTAGGCTACACCTTC,CASSPTPGGVGYTF
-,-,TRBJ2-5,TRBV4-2,TGTGCCAGCAGCCGGGCAGTAGGGGTCCAAGAGACCCAGTACTTC,CASSRAVGVQETQYF
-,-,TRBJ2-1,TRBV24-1,TGTGCCACCAGTGGAGGGAGCTCCTACAATGAGCAGTTCTTC,CATSGGSSYNEQFF
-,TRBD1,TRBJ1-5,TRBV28,TGTGCCAGCAGTGGACGGGACAGTCCTCAGCCCCAGCATTTT,CASSGRDSPQPQHF
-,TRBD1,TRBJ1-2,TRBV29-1,TGCAGCGTCTCCGACAGGGGGCGCGGCTATGGCTACACCTTC,CSVSDRGRGYGYTF
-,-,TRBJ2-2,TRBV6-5,TGTGCCAGCAGTCCACAGGGTCGGTGGACCGGGGAGCTGTTTTTT,CASSPQGRWTGELFF
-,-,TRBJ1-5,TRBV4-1,TGCGCCAGCAGCCAAGATCACCAGCAGCCCCAGCATTTT,CASSQDHQQPQHF
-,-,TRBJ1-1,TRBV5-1,TGCGCCAGCAGCTTGGCGGGGGACGGAGGCACTGAAGCTTTCTTT,CASSLAGDGGTEAFF
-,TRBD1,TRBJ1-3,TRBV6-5,TGTGCCAGCAGCGTGACAGGGGGCCTAGGAAACACCATATATTTT,CASSVTGGLGNTIYF
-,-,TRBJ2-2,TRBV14,TGTGCCAGCAGCCAAGAAAGCCGGGTTCGGACCGGGGAGCTGTTTTTT,CASSQESRVRTGELFF
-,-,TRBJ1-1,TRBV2,TGTGCCAGCACGCAGGAGGTGAACACTGAAGCTTTCTTT,CASTQEVNTEAFF
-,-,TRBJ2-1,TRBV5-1,TGCGCCAGCAGCTTGTCTCTAGGGGGGGCAGGAGAGCAGTTCTTC,CASSLSLGGAGEQFF
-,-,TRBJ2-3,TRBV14,TGTGCCAGCAGCCAAGATAGAGGCACAGATACGCAGTATTTT,CASSQDRGTDTQYF